These T cell receptor beta chains were read from a single sample in a study of blood T cell repertoires in COVID-19. Repertoires were generated with immunoSEQ multiplex PCR, while TCRdb's copy carries only in-frame clones and drops some. The sample has approximately 300,000 clones, around nine tenths seen once. Material for sequencing was PBMCs or T cells enriched from blood (not recorded which). The receptors here all came from a woman aged 18 to 35 who had recovered from COVID-19. The CDR3 runs from the conserved cysteine through the conserved F or W. The D gene is left open where the match is weak. A row's size may be missing; if present it is once, few, many or a size class.

CDR3 length	clone size	J gene	V gene	D gene	CDR3 protein	CDR3 DNA
15	few	TRBJ1-6	TRBV25-1	-	CASSEGPTSNSPLHF	TGTGCCAGCAGTGAAGGGCCAACCTCAAATTCACCCCTCCACTTT
15	-	TRBJ1-1	TRBV4-3	-	CASSRAVILSTEAFF	TGCGCCAGCAGCCGAGCCGTCATTTTAAGCACTGAAGCTTTCTTT
15	-	TRBJ1-1	TRBV19	-	CASMRRGDMNTEAFF	TGTGCCAGTATGAGGAGAGGGGACATGAACACTGAAGCTTTCTTT
17	-	TRBJ2-3	TRBV4-3	TRBD1	CASSQDSGTGGTDTQYF	TGCGCCAGCAGCCAAGATTCCGGGACAGGGGGCACAGATACGCAGTATTTT
15	-	TRBJ1-5	TRBV30	-	CAWESGPRGNQPQHF	TGTGCCTGGGAGAGTGGACCGCGGGGCAATCAGCCCCAGCATTTT
14	-	TRBJ1-1	TRBV29-1	TRBD1	CSVETGGTGTEAFF	TGCAGCGTTGAGACAGGGGGCACGGGCACTGAAGCTTTCTTT
15	-	TRBJ2-2	TRBV5-1	-	CASRVPRGETGELFF	TGCGCCAGCAGGGTCCCCCGGGGAGAAACCGGGGAGCTGTTTTTT
13	-	TRBJ2-5	TRBV11-2	TRBD1	CASAQGVRETQYF	TGTGCCAGCGCCCAGGGGGTACGAGAGACCCAGTACTTC
14	-	TRBJ1-1	TRBV6-5	-	CASSSLGAPTMAFF	TGTGCCAGCAGTTCCCTAGGGGCCCCCACCATGGCTTTCTTT
14	-	TRBJ1-4	TRBV19	-	CATMGGQTNEKLFF	TGTGCCACCATGGGTGGGCAAACTAATGAAAAACTGTTTTTT
13	-	TRBJ1-3	TRBV30	-	CAWSVLAGNTIYF	TGTGCCTGGAGTGTACTGGCTGGAAACACCATATATTTT
13	once	TRBJ1-1	TRBV9	-	CASSVADGLEAFF	TGTGCCAGCAGCGTAGCCGACGGACTTGAAGCTTTCTTT
14	-	TRBJ2-7	TRBV27	TRBD1	CASSSRQGDYEQYF	TGTGCCAGCAGTTCTCGACAGGGCGACTACGAGCAGTACTTC
14	once	TRBJ1-1	TRBV6-5	-	CASSRLTENTEAFF	TGTGCCAGCAGTCGCCTAACAGAGAACACTGAAGCTTTCTTT
14	-	TRBJ1-2	TRBV6-1	-	CASSETDKNYGYTF	TGTGCCAGCAGTGAAACTGACAAGAACTATGGCTACACCTTC
13	-	TRBJ2-3	TRBV25-1	-	CASSLTGTDTQYF	TGTGCCAGCAGCTTGACAGGCACAGATACGCAGTATTTT
15	-	TRBJ2-3	TRBV7-2	TRBD2	CASSQIRTSIATQYF	TGTGCCAGCTCCCAAATCCGGACTAGCATCGCTACGCAGTATTTT
15	-	TRBJ1-3	TRBV5-5	TRBD1	CASSLAQGLGNTIYF	TGTGCCAGCAGCTTGGCACAGGGGTTGGGAAACACCATATATTTT
11	-	TRBJ2-7	TRBV21-1	-	CASSGGNEQYF	TGTGCCAGCAGCGGGGGGAACGAGCAGTACTTC
15	-	TRBJ2-1	TRBV9	-	CASSVELPSYNEQFF	TGTGCCAGCAGCGTAGAACTACCCTCCTACAATGAGCAGTTCTTC
15	-	TRBJ1-1	TRBV2	TRBD1	CASSEVRQGNTEAFF	TGTGCCAGCAGTGAAGTCCGACAGGGAAACACTGAAGCTTTCTTT
15	-	TRBJ2-1	TRBV2	-	CASRRGQSLNNEQFF	TGTGCCAGCAGGCGGGGACAGAGCCTAAACAATGAGCAGTTCTTC
14	few	TRBJ1-5	TRBV15	TRBD1	CATSQDRGNQPQHF	TGTGCCACCAGCCAGGACAGGGGCAATCAGCCCCAGCATTTT
19	-	TRBJ2-1	TRBV7-8	TRBD2	CASSPRTSGSLLSYNEQFF	TGTGCCAGCAGCCCCCGGACTAGCGGGAGTCTTCTCTCCTACAATGAGCAGTTCTTC
15	-	TRBJ1-2	TRBV18	TRBD1	CASSRTGGEFYGYTF	TGTGCCAGCTCTCGTACAGGGGGCGAATTCTATGGCTACACCTTC
12	-	TRBJ2-7	TRBV28	TRBD2	CATERGSYEQYF	TGTGCCACCGAGCGGGGGTCCTACGAGCAGTACTTC
17	-	TRBJ1-6	TRBV15	-	CATSRDPSGINNSPLHF	TGTGCCACCAGCAGAGATCCGTCAGGGATTAATAATTCACCCCTCCACTTT
13	-	TRBJ2-3	TRBV7-9	-	CASSLVSTDTQYF	TGTGCCAGCAGCTTAGTAAGCACAGATACGCAGTATTTT
18	medium-sized	TRBJ2-2	TRBV10-3	TRBD2	CAMGGAGGPNADTGELFF	TGTGCCATGGGCGGCGCGGGAGGGCCAAATGCTGACACCGGGGAGCTGTTTTTT
15	-	TRBJ2-1	TRBV27	TRBD2	CASTLSGGQYNEQFF	TGTGCCAGCACCTTAAGCGGGGGCCAATACAATGAGCAGTTCTTC
14	once	TRBJ2-5	TRBV28	TRBD2	CASSRRGGEETQYF	TGTGCCAGCAGTCGGCGGGGGGGGGAAGAGACCCAGTACTTC
13	-	TRBJ1-5	TRBV19	-	CASRDSDYGPQHF	TGTGCCAGTAGGGACAGCGATTACGGGCCCCAGCATTTT
13	-	TRBJ1-1	TRBV15	-	CATSRERNTEAFF	TGTGCCACCAGCAGAGAGAGGAACACTGAAGCTTTCTTT
11	once	TRBJ1-6	TRBV6-5	-	CASSGGSGLHF	TGTGCCAGCAGCGGAGGTTCGGGCCTCCACTTT
15	once	TRBJ2-7	TRBV4-3	-	CASSQEDSGGYEQYF	TGCGCCAGCAGCCAAGAAGATTCAGGGGGGTACGAGCAGTACTTC
14	-	TRBJ2-1	TRBV5-4	-	CASNHQGSYNEQFF	TGTGCCAGCAACCACCAGGGGTCCTACAATGAGCAGTTCTTC
13	-	TRBJ1-1	TRBV6-5	TRBD1	CASNRQGLTEAFF	TGTGCCAGCAACAGACAGGGTTTAACTGAAGCTTTCTTT
17	-	TRBJ2-2	TRBV10-3	TRBD2	CAISRTSGDTDTGELFF	TGTGCCATCAGTAGGACTAGCGGGGACACGGACACCGGGGAGCTGTTTTTT
15	-	TRBJ1-4	TRBV6-5	-	CASNPQAATNEKLFF	TGTGCCAGCAATCCCCAGGCCGCAACTAATGAAAAACTGTTTTTT
14	-	TRBJ2-7	TRBV27	-	CASSLSTGGYEQYF	TGTGCCAGCAGTTTATCGACCGGCGGATACGAGCAGTACTTC
13	-	TRBJ2-3	TRBV29-1	-	CSVGGEGTDTQYF	TGCAGCGTTGGCGGAGAAGGTACAGATACGCAGTATTTT
16	-	TRBJ2-1	TRBV7-8	-	CASSPRTAGSYNEQFF	TGTGCCAGCAGCCCAAGGACGGCGGGCTCCTACAATGAGCAGTTCTTC
17	-	TRBJ1-5	TRBV27	TRBD1	CASSSGQGSYSNQPQHF	TGTGCCAGCAGTTCGGGACAGGGGTCCTATAGCAATCAGCCCCAGCATTTT
16	-	TRBJ2-7	TRBV18	TRBD2	CASSNRGGARTYEQYF	TGTGCCAGCTCGAACCGGGGGGGCGCGAGGACCTACGAGCAGTACTTC
12	-	TRBJ1-4	TRBV9	-	CASSNVGGKLFF	TGTGCCAGCAGCAACGTAGGGGGAAAACTGTTTTTT
14	-	TRBJ2-7	TRBV9	TRBD1	CASSSGTGPYEQYF	TGTGCCAGCAGCTCCGGGACAGGTCCCTACGAGCAGTACTTC
14	-	TRBJ1-4	TRBV27	-	CASSSTGNNEKLFF	TGTGCCAGCAGTTCGACAGGAAATAATGAAAAACTGTTTTTT
15	-	TRBJ2-7	TRBV2	TRBD2	CASSLNSGAAYEQYF	TGTGCCAGCAGTTTGAATAGCGGGGCCGCCTACGAGCAGTACTTC
16	-	TRBJ2-5	TRBV3-1/TRBV3-2	-	CASSQELGPYQETQYF	TGTGCCAGCAGCCAAGAACTAGGGCCGTACCAAGAGACCCAGTACTTC
16	-	TRBJ1-5	TRBV28	-	CASSFGLSTLNQPQHF	TGTGCCAGCAGTTTTGGTTTGTCTACCTTAAATCAGCCCCAGCATTTT
14	-	TRBJ1-2	TRBV25-1	TRBD1	CASSAGQNFYGYTF	TGTGCCAGCAGTGCGGGACAGAACTTCTATGGCTACACCTTC
18	-	TRBJ2-3	TRBV5-1	TRBD1	CASSLFEGQGISTDTQYF	TGCGCCAGCAGCTTATTTGAGGGACAGGGGATTTCCACAGATACGCAGTATTTT
14	-	TRBJ2-5	TRBV13	TRBD1	CASSSDRGGETQYF	TGTGCCAGCAGCTCTGACAGGGGTGGAGAGACCCAGTACTTC
15	-	TRBJ2-7	TRBV7-8	-	CASSLAGTLHYEQYF	TGTGCCAGCAGCTTAGCTGGGACACTACACTACGAGCAGTACTTC
12	-	TRBJ2-6	TRBV12-3/TRBV12-4	-	CAAVSGANVLTF	TGTGCCGCGGTCTCTGGGGCCAACGTCCTGACTTTC
18	once	TRBJ2-1	TRBV5-1	TRBD1	CASSPVTGDRGPYNEQFF	TGCGCCAGCAGCCCGGTTACTGGGGACAGGGGGCCCTACAATGAGCAGTTCTTC
14	-	TRBJ2-7	TRBV7-2	-	CASSLRQNYYEQYF	TGTGCCAGCAGCTTAAGACAGAATTACTACGAGCAGTACTTC